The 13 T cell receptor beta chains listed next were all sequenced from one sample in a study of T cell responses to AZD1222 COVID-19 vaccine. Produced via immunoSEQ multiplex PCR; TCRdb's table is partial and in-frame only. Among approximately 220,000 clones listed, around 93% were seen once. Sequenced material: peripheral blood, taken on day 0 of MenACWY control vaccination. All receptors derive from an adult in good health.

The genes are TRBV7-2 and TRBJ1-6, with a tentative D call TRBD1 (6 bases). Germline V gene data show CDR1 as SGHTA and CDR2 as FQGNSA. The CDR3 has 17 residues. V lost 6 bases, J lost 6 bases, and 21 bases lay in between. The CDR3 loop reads CASRFGRGESGNSPLHF. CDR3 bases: TGTGCCAGCAGGTTTGGCAGGGGCGAGTCCGGTAATTCACCCCTCCACTTT.

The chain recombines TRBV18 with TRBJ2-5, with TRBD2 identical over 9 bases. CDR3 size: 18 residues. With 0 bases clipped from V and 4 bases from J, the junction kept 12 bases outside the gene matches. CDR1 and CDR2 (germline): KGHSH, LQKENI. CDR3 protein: CASSPPVGSGGFGETQYF. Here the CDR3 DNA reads TGTGCCAGCTCACCACCGGTCGGGAGCGGGGGGTTTGGAGAGACCCAGTACTTC.

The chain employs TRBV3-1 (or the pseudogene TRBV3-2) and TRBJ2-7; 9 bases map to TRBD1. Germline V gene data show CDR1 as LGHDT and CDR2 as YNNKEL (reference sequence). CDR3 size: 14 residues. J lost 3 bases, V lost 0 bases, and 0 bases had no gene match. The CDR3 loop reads CASSQEDRGYEQYF. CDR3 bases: TGTGCCAGCAGCCAAGAGGACAGGGGCTACGAGCAGTACTTC.

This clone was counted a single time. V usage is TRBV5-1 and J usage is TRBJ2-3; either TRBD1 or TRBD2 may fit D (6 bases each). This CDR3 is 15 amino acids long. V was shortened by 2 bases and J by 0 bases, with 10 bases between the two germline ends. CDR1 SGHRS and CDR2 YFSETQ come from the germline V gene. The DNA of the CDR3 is TGCGCCAGCAGCTTAGGGGGGTCTAGCACAGATACGCAGTATTTT. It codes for CASSLGGSSTDTQYF.

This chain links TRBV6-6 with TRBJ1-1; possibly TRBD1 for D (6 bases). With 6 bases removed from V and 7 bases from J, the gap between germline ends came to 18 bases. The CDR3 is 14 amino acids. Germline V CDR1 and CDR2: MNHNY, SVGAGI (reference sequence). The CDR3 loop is CASRDRGISREAFF. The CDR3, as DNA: TGTGCCAGCAGGGACAGAGGAATATCCCGTGAAGCTTTCTTT.

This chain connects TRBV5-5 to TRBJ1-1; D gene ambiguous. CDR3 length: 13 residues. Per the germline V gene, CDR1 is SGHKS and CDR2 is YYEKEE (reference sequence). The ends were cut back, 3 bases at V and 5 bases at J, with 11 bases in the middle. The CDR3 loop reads CASSSLPRTEAFF. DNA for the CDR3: TGTGCCAGCAGCTCGCTCCCGAGAACTGAAGCTTTCTTT.

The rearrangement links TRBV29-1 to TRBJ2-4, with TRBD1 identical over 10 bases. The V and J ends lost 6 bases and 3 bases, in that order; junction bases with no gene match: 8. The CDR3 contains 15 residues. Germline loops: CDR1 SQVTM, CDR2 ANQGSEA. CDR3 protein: CSVETGGEVKNIQYF. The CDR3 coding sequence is TGCAGCGTGGAGACAGGGGGCGAAGTCAAAAACATTCAGTACTTC. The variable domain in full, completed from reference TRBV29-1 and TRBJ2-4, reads SAVISQKPSRDICQRGTSLTIQCQVDSQVTMMFWYRQQPGQSLTLIATANQGSEATYESGFVIDKFPISRPNLTFSTLTVSNMSPEDSSIYLCSVETGGEVKNIQYFGAGTRLSVL.

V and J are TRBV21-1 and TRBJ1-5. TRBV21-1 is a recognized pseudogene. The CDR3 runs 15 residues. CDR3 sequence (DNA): TGTGCCAGCAGCAAGAGGAGGGGGGGGACTCAGCCCCAGCATTTT. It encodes CASSKRRGGTQPQHF.

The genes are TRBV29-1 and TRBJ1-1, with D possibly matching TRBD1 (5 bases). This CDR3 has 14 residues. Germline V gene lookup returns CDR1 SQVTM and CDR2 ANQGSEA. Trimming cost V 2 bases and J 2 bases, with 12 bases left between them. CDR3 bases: TGCAGCGTTGAACCTGGGGGGATAAACACTGAAGCTTTCTTT. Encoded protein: CSVEPGGINTEAFF.

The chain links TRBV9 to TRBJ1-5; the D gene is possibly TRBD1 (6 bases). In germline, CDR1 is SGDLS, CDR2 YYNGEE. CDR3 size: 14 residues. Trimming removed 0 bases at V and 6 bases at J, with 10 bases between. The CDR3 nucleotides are TGTGCCAGCAGCGTAGACCAGGGGATTCAGCCCCAGCATTTT. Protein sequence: CASSVDQGIQPQHF. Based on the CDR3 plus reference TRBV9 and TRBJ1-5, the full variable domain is DSGVTQTPKHLITATGQRVTLRCSPRSGDLSVYWYQQSLDQGLQFLIQYYNGEERAKGNILERFSAQQFPDLHSELNLSSLELGDSALYFCASSVDQGIQPQHFGDGTRLSIL.

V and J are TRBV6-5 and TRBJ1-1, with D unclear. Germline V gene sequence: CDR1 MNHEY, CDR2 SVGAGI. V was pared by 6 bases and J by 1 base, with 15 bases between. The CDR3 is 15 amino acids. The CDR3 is CASRANGQANTEAFF. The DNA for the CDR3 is TGTGCCAGCAGGGCTAACGGGCAGGCGAACACTGAAGCTTTCTTT.

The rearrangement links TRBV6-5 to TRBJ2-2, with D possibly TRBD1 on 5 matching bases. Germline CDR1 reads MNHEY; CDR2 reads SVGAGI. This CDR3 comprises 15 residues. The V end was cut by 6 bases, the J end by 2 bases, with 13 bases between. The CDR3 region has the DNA TGTGCCAGCAGATCCTCAGGGCTTAACACCGGGGAGCTGTTTTTT. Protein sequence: CASRSSGLNTGELFF.

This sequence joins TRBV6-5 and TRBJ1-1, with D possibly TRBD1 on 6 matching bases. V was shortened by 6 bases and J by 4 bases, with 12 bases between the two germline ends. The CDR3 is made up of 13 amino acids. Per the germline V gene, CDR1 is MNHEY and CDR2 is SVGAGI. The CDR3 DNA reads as TGTGCCAGCAGCACAGGGTTGAGCACTGAAGCTTTCTTT. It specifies CASSTGLSTEAFF.